One and the same sample provided the 15 T cell receptor beta chains below, sequenced in a study of T cells in Graves' hyperthyroidism and ophthalmopathy. From RNA transcripts, TCR beta CDR3 regions were amplified. Using the HTBI primer set, a first-round RT-PCR was run on the TCR CDR3. TCRdb re-called the multiplex PCR reads through MiXCR, storing one row per CDR3 protein. In the table there are some 510,000 distinct CDR3 sequences, around 45% of which are singletons. Material: peripheral blood or thyroid tissue (not recorded which). The receptors shown here come from a woman between 18 and 29 years old with Graves' hyperthyroidism.

In its sample, this clonotype was seen many times. The chain links TRBV12-3 or TRBV12-4 to TRBJ2-5; D is unclear. This CDR3 spans 12 amino acids. Trimming shortened V by 6 bases and J by 5 bases, and 10 bases separated the two germline ends. CDR3 nucleotide sequence: TGTGCCAGCAGCCTTCGGGTTGAGACCCAGTACTTC. Its protein product is CASSLRVETQYF.

This clonotype was seen repeatedly, ten times or more. The rearrangement links TRBV20-1 to TRBJ1-1, with D possibly matching TRBD1 (5 bases). This CDR3 is 13 amino acids long. Germline V gives CDR1 DFQATT, CDR2 SNEGSKA (reference sequence). Trimming pared 3 bases from V and 1 base from J, leaving 9 bases between. CDR3 in amino acids: CSARKQANTEAFF. The CDR3 region has the DNA TGCAGTGCTAGGAAACAGGCGAACACTGAAGCTTTCTTT.

The chain links TRBV9 to TRBJ2-7, with 8 bases that match TRBD2. This CDR3 contains 15 residues. CDR1 is SGDLS, CDR2 YYNGEE, per germline. Unmatched junction bases numbered 12, after V lost 4 bases and J lost 6 bases. The CDR3 sequence is CASSQDWGLVPEQYF. The CDR3 nucleotides are TGTGCCAGCAGCCAAGATTGGGGACTAGTCCCCGAGCAGTACTTC. Based on the CDR3 plus reference TRBV9 and TRBJ2-7, the full variable domain is DSGVTQTPKHLITATGQRVTLRCSPRSGDLSVYWYQQSLDQGLQFLIQYYNGEERAKGNILERFSAQQFPDLHSELNLSSLELGDSALYFCASSQDWGLVPEQYFGPGTRLTVT.

The chain uses TRBV7-1 and TRBJ2-5, with TRBD1 as a possible D gene (5 bases). TRBV7-1 is an ORF for which the function is uncertain. The V end lost 2 bases, the J end lost 5 bases, and 12 bases lay between the germline ends. CDR3 size: 14 residues. The CDR3 bases are TGTGCCAGCAGCTCATCCCCAGGGATCGAGACCCAGTACTTC. Amino acids: CASSSSPGIETQYF.

This chain links TRBV9 with TRBJ1-2; D is unresolved. V was shortened by 3 bases and J by 4 bases, with 13 bases between the two germline ends. In germline, CDR1 is SGDLS, CDR2 YYNGEE. The CDR3 covers 14 residues. CDR3: CASSGTISSYGYTF. CDR3 DNA sequence: TGTGCCAGCAGCGGGACCATCAGCTCCTATGGCTACACCTTC.

This clonotype appeared many times. The genes are TRBV5-1 and TRBJ1-2; 8 bases line up with TRBD1. CDR3 length equals 14 residues. Germline values: CDR1 SGHRS, CDR2 YFSETQ. Losses at the gene ends were 4 bases for V and 8 bases for J; bases not matched to a gene: 10. The CDR3 DNA reads as TGCGCCAGCAGCCGCGACAGGGGAGTGGAGGGCTACACCTTC. Translating it yields CASSRDRGVEGYTF. Full variable domain (remainder filled in from reference TRBV5-1 and TRBJ1-2): KAGVTQTPRYLIKTRGQQVTLSCSPISGHRSVSWYQQTPGQGLQFLFEYFSETQRNKGNFPGRFSGRQFSNSRSEMNVSTLELGDSALYLCASSRDRGVEGYTFGSGTRLTVV.

This clonotype came up many times. This sequence joins TRBV9 and TRBJ1-5; D may be TRBD1 (5 bases). CDR1 is SGDLS and CDR2 is YYNGEE in the germline V gene. Trimming left V 2 bases short and J 1 base short, with 10 bases between. The CDR3 is 15 amino acids. For the CDR3, the DNA is TGTGCCAGCAGCGTCTCCTCAGGGAGCAATCAGCCCCAGCATTTT. Its translation is CASSVSSGSNQPQHF.

This clonotype has a count of ten or more. V and J are TRBV6-4 and TRBJ1-5, with D unclear. Germline V gives CDR1 MRHNA, CDR2 SNTAGT. The CDR3 extends over 13 amino acids. V lost 3 bases and J 3 bases, leaving 6 bases between the germline ends. The CDR3 DNA reads TGTGCCAGCAGTGAGAAGATCAATCAGCCCCAGCATTTT. Its protein is CASSEKINQPQHF.

V usage is TRBV19 and J usage is TRBJ2-7; D is unresolved. Trimming cost V 3 bases and J 0 bases, with 9 bases left between them. The germline V gene encodes CDR1 LNHDA and CDR2 SQIVND (reference sequence). This CDR3 contains 14 residues. CDR3 loop: CASSIRTASYEQYF. In DNA, the CDR3 is TGTGCCAGTAGTATTAGGACCGCCTCCTACGAGCAGTACTTC. The full variable domain, with the rest looked up from reference TRBV19 and TRBJ2-7, is DGGITQSPKYLFRKEGQNVTLSCEQNLNHDAMYWYRQDPGQGLRLIYYSQIVNDFQKGDIAEGYSVSREKKESFPLTVTSAQKNPTAFYLCASSIRTASYEQYFGPGTRLTVT.

In this sample, this clonotype turned up many times. The rearrangement uses TRBV7-2 and TRBJ1-5; TRBD1 matches at 8 bases. The junction had 2 bases not matched to a gene; V was cut back by 5 bases and J by 5 bases. The CDR3 sequence is 13 residues long. CDR1 and CDR2 (germline): SGHTA, FQGNSA. DNA of the CDR3: TGTGCCAGCAGCCTGACAGGGGATCAGCCCCAGCATTTT. It yields the protein CASSLTGDQPQHF. Using reference TRBV7-2 and TRBJ1-5 for the parts outside the CDR3, the full variable domain is GAGVSQSPSNKVTEKGKDVELRCDPISGHTALYWYRQSLGQGLEFLIYFQGNSAPDKSGLPSDRFSAERTGGSVSTLTIQRTQQEDSAVYLCASSLTGDQPQHFGDGTRLSIL.

V gene TRBV29-1 combines with J gene TRBJ1-4; 8 bases are shared with TRBD1. The CDR3 runs to 13 residues. V trimming: 4 bases; J trimming: 3 bases; junction bases outside the gene matches: 1. Looked up from germline, CDR1 is SQVTM and CDR2 is ANQGSEA. In DNA form, the CDR3 reads TGCAGCGTTGGACAGGGGCCTAATGAAAAACTGTTTTTT. Its protein is CSVGQGPNEKLFF.

This clonotype was picked up many times. CDR3 nucleotides: TGTGCCAGCAGCCATAGGGGGGATGGCTACACCTTC. This sequence encodes CASSHRGDGYTF. The gene calls are TRBV7-8 and TRBJ1-2, with D perhaps matching TRBD1 (6 bases). Germline loops: CDR1 SGHVS, CDR2 FQNEAQ. The V and J ends lost 5 bases and 6 bases respectively, with 10 bases between them. The CDR3 sequence is 12 residues long.

In its sample, this clonotype was seen many times. The CDR3 here is CASSQGATYGYTF. The CDR3 DNA reads as TGTGCCAGCAGCCAGGGGGCCACTTATGGCTACACCTTC. The rearrangement links TRBV25-1 to TRBJ1-2; 8 bases align to TRBD1. Per the germline V gene, CDR1 is MGHDK and CDR2 is SYGVNS. The J segment lost 5 bases and the V segment lost 6 bases, leaving 5 bases of the junction unmatched. This CDR3 is built from 13 residues.

With regard to this clonotype: One end of the junction varies from germline; a read error may be responsible. The chain uses TRBV7-9 and TRBJ2-3, with unresolved D. Per the germline V gene, CDR1 is SEHNR and CDR2 is FQNEAQ (reference sequence). This CDR3 has 15 amino acids. The CDR3, as DNA: TGTGCCAGCAGCCCCCGGTTGGTTAGCACAGATACGCGGTATTTT. It codes for CASSPRLVSTDTRYF.

Remarks on this clonotype: This may be a read error, as it is one base from a much larger clone. Without the conserved terminal phenylalanine or tryptophan, this CDR3 likely stems from a read error. This chain links TRBV9 with TRBJ2-6; D is unresolved. V lost 4 bases to trimming and J lost 3 bases, with 2 bases between them. The CDR3 extends over 12 amino acids. Per germline, CDR1 SGDLS and CDR2 YYNGEE. Written as DNA, the CDR3 is TGTGCCAGCAGCATTGGGGCCAACGTCCTGACTTAC. Its translation: CASSIGANVLTY.